This TCR beta chain was sequenced in a study of beta chain features in type 1 diabetes. Researchers reported sorting CD4+ naive, central memory, regulatory and stem cell-like memory cells via CD45RO/CCR7/CD25/CD127/CD95/CD27. Study-wide results and caveats: TCRB repertoires of naive, central memory and Treg cells appeared more similar among patients than among healthy donors.

The isolated RNA, all of it, was reverse transcribed, so expressed TCRB transcripts were what got sequenced. An average approximately 4 million reads came from naive, central memory and regulatory T cell samples. Measured with immunoSEQ multiplex PCR; TCRdb has only the in-frame clones, and not every one. Counted here are fewer than 250,000 clones, 68% occurring once; the ten biggest clones make up around 0.057%. This clone was observed once. Antigen unknown. This CDR3 contains 15 residues. CDR1 and CDR2 from the germline V gene are SNHLY and FYNNEI. The V segment lost 6 bases and the J segment 8 bases; nucleotides outside the gene matches: 7.

The rearrangement links TRBV2 to TRBJ2-1, with 13 bases lining up with TRBD2. This sequence was found in a man aged 25-40 years in good health. The sequenced material came from naive CD4+ T cells from blood. The CDR3: CASRRTSGRGYEQFF. The CDR3 coding sequence is TGTGCCAGCAGGCGGACTAGCGGGAGAGGGTATGAGCAGTTCTTC. Drawing the rest from reference TRBV2 and TRBJ2-1, the complete variable domain is EPEVTQTPSHQVTQMGQEVILRCVPISNHLYFYWYRQILGQKVEFLVSFYNNEISEKSEIFDDQFSVERPDGSNFTLKIRSTKLEDSAMYFCASRRTSGRGYEQFFGPGTRLTVL.